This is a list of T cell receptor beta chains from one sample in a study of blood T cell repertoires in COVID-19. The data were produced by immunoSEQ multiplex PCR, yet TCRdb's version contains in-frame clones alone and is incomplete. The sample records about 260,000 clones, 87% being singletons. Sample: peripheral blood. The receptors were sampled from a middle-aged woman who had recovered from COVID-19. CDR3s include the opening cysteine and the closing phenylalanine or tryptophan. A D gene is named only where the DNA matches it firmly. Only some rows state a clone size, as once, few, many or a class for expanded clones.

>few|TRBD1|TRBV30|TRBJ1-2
CAWGGQTTYGYTF
TGTGCCTGGGGGGGACAGACTACCTATGGCTACACCTTC
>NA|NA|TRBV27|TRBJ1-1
CASSLVPGNTEAFF
TGTGCCAGCAGTTTAGTACCAGGGAACACTGAAGCTTTCTTT
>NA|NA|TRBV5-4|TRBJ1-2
CASSNGQLISIAHGYTF
TGTGCCAGCAGTAATGGACAGCTGATTTCGATTGCACATGGCTACACCTTC
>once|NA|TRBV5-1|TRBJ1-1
CASSLVVRAAEAFF
TGCGCCAGCAGCTTGGTGGTCAGGGCGGCTGAAGCTTTCTTT
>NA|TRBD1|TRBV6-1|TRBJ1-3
CASSGTGRSSGNTIYF
TGTGCCAGCAGTGGGACAGGGCGAAGCTCTGGAAACACCATATATTTT
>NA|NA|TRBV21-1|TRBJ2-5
CASSKEENSKETQYF
TGTGCCAGCAGCAAAGAAGAGAACAGTAAAGAGACCCAGTACTTC
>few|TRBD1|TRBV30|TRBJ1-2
CAWNPGTGNYGYTF
TGTGCCTGGAACCCAGGGACAGGGAACTATGGCTACACCTTC
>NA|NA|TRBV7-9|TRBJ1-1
CASDINTEAFF
TGTGCCAGTGACATTAACACTGAAGCTTTCTTT
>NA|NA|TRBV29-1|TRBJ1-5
CSVRQSPGDQPQHF
TGCAGCGTTCGACAGTCTCCGGGCGACCAGCCCCAGCATTTT
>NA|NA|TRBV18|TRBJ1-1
CASSPIYAGRQADTEAFF
TGTGCCAGCTCACCAATCTACGCAGGTCGACAAGCCGACACTGAAGCTTTCTTT
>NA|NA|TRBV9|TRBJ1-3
CASSLSTGGTIYF
TGTGCCAGCAGCCTATCGACGGGGGGCACCATATATTTT
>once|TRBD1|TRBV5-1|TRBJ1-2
CASSTRQGFNYGYTF
TGCGCCAGCAGCACCCGACAGGGTTTTAACTATGGCTACACCTTC
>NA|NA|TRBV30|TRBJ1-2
CAWRWLDYGYTF
TGTGCCTGGAGGTGGCTAGACTATGGCTACACCTTC
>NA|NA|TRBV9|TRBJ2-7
CASSASGTYEQYF
TGTGCCAGCAGCGCATCCGGGACATACGAGCAGTACTTC
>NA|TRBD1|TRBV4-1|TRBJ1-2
CASSQGIRGRNYGYTF
TGCGCCAGCAGCCAAGGTATAAGGGGGCGTAACTATGGCTACACCTTC
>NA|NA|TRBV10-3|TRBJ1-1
CAIWMGQNTEAFF
TGTGCCATTTGGATGGGACAGAACACTGAAGCTTTCTTT
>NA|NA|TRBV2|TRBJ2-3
CASSGGPATQYF
TGTGCCAGCAGTGGAGGCCCGGCCACGCAGTATTTT
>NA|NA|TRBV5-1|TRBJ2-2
CASSGQGTPGGELFF
TGCGCCAGCAGTGGGCAGGGGACCCCAGGAGGGGAGCTGTTTTTT
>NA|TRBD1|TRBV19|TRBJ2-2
CASSRIRDRANGELFF
TGTGCCAGTAGTCGCATCCGGGACAGGGCAAACGGGGAGCTATTTTTT
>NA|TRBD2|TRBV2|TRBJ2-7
CASHPRTSSYEQYF
TGTGCCAGCCACCCGAGGACTAGCTCCTACGAGCAGTACTTC
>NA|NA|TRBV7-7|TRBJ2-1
CASSLTFDPRDEQFF
TGTGCTAGCAGCCTAACGTTCGACCCCCGGGATGAGCAGTTCTTC
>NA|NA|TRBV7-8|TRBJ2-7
CASSFPHRDEQYF
TGTGCCAGCAGCTTCCCCCACAGGGACGAGCAGTACTTC
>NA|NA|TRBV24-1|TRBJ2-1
CATSDGGANEQFF
TGTGCCACCAGTGATGGGGGGGCCAATGAGCAGTTCTTC
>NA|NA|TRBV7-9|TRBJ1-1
CASSLQGTRAAFF
TGTGCCAGCAGCCTCCAGGGCACCCGTGCAGCTTTCTTT
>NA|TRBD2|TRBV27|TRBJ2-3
CASSLGRTSGGGNTQYF
TGTGCCAGCAGTTTGGGTCGGACTAGCGGGGGGGGAAATACGCAGTATTTT
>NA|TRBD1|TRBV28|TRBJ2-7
CASSSSGQATYEQYF
TGTGCCAGCAGTTCCTCGGGACAGGCGACCTACGAGCAGTACTTC
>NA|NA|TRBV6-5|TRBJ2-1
CASSYRGSYNEQFF
TGTGCCAGCAGTTACAGGGGCTCCTACAATGAGCAGTTCTTC
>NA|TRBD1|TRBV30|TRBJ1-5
CAWSVYGTGVQPQHF
TGTGCCTGGAGTGTATATGGGACAGGGGTTCAGCCCCAGCATTTT
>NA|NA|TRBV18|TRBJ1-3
CASSPQAGSGNTIYF
TGTGCCAGCTCACCACAGGCGGGCTCTGGAAACACCATATATTTT
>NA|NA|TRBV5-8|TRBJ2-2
CASSYGQGGPGELFF
TGTGCCAGCAGCTACGGACAGGGAGGGCCCGGGGAGCTGTTTTTT
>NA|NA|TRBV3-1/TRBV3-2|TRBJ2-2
CASSQAGSGELFF
TGTGCCAGCAGCCAAGCAGGGTCCGGGGAGCTGTTTTTT
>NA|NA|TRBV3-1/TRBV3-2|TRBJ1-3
CASSHGNRAGNTIYF
TGTGCCAGCAGCCACGGGAACAGGGCTGGAAACACCATATATTTT
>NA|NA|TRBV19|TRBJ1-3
CASSIVTALSGNTIYF
TGTGCCAGTAGTATTGTGACAGCACTCTCTGGAAACACCATATATTTT
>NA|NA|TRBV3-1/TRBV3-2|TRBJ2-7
CASSQISGSSYEQYF
TGTGCCAGCAGCCAAATTAGCGGTAGCTCCTACGAGCAGTACTTC
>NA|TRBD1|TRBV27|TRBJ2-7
CASRRDSSYEQYF
TGTGCCAGCAGGAGGGACAGCTCCTACGAGCAGTACTTC
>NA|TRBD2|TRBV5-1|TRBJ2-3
CASSLEGLAGLPDTQYF
TGCGCCAGCAGCTTGGAAGGACTAGCGGGGTTACCAGATACGCAGTATTTT
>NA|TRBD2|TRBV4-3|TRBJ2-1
CASSHVQRGSREQFF
TGCGCCAGCAGCCACGTACAGCGGGGGTCTCGTGAGCAGTTCTTC
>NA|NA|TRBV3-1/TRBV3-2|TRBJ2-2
CASSQRTITGELFF
TGTGCCAGCAGCCAAAGAACTATAACCGGGGAGCTGTTTTTT
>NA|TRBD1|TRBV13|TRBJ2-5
CASSLERQGVQETQYF
TGTGCCAGCAGCTTAGAGAGACAGGGGGTCCAAGAGACCCAGTACTTC
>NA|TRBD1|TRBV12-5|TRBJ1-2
CASGWDSYGYTF
TGTGCTAGTGGTTGGGACAGCTATGGCTACACCTTC
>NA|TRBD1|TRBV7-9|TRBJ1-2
CASSPRDRDSNYGYTF
TGTGCCAGCAGCCCCCGGGACAGGGACTCTAACTATGGCTACACCTTC
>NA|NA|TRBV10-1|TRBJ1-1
CASSGQMNTEAFF
TGCGCCAGCAGTGGACAGATGAACACTGAAGCTTTCTTT
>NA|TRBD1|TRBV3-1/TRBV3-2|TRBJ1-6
CASSLRDRDSPLHF
TGTGCCAGCAGCCTCCGGGACAGGGACTCACCCCTCCACTTT
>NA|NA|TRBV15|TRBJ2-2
CATSRGHRENTGELFF
TGTGCCACCAGCAGAGGTCACAGGGAGAACACCGGGGAGCTGTTTTTT
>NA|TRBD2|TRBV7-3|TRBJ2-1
CASSLTPSGGLNEQFF
TGTGCCAGCAGCTTAACTCCCAGCGGGGGGTTGAATGAGCAGTTCTTC
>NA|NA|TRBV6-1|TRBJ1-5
CASSESRGNQPQHF
TGTGCCAGCAGTGAAAGCCGGGGCAATCAGCCCCAGCATTTT
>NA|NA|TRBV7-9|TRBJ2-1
CASSLAPVSGNEQFF
TGTGCCAGCAGCTTAGCCCCGGTGTCCGGGAATGAGCAGTTCTTC
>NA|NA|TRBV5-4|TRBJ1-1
CASSFEGTNTEAFF
TGTGCCAGCAGCTTCGAGGGCACGAACACTGAAGCTTTCTTT
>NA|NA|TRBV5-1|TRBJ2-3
CASRPTTDTQYF
TGCGCCAGCAGACCTACCACAGATACGCAGTATTTT
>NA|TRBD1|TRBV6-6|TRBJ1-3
CASTRTGGLRGNTIYF
TGTGCCAGCACCCGGACAGGGGGCCTGCGGGGAAACACCATATATTTT
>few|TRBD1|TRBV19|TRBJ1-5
CASTTGQSYYQPQHF
TGTGCCAGTACTACGGGACAGAGCTACTATCAGCCCCAGCATTTT
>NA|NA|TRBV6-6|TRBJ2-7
CASRLVLGRGYEQYF
TGTGCCAGCAGACTAGTACTGGGTCGCGGGTACGAGCAGTACTTC
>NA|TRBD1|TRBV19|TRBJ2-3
CASSIAQGVTDTQYF
TGTGCCAGTAGTATTGCACAGGGGGTTACAGATACGCAGTATTTT
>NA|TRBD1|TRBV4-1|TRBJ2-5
CASSRADRGQETQYF
TGCGCCAGCAGCCGGGCCGACAGGGGGCAAGAGACCCAGTACTTC
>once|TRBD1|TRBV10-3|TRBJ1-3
CAISQQGARGNTIYF
TGTGCCATCAGCCAACAGGGGGCGCGCGGAAACACCATATATTTT
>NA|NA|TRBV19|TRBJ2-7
CASSPRRDGPYEQYF
TGTGCCAGTAGTCCCCGGCGGGACGGACCCTACGAGCAGTACTTC
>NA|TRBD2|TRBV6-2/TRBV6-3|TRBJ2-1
CASSYRVGLGYNEQFF
TGTGCCAGCAGTTACCGGGTCGGACTAGGGTACAATGAGCAGTTCTTC
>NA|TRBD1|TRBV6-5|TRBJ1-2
CASSKTGEGYTF
TGTGCCAGCAGCAAGACAGGGGAAGGCTACACCTTC
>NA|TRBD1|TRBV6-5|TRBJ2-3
CASSYGTGTDTQYF
TGTGCCAGCAGTTACGGGACAGGGACAGATACGCAGTATTTT
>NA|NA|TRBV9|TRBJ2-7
CASSPIPSQGPHEQYF
TGTGCCAGCAGCCCTATCCCCTCACAGGGTCCCCACGAGCAGTACTTC